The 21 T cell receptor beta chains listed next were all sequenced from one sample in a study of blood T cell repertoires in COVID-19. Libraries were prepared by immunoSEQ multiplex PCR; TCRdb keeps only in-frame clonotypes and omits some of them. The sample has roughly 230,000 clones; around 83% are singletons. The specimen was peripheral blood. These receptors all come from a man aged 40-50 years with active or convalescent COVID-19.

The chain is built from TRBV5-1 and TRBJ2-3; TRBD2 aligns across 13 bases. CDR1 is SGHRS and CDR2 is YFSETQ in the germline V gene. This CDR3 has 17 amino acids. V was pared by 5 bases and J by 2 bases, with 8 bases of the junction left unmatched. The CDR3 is CASRQGLAGAVTDTQYF. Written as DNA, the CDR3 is TGCGCCAGCAGACAAGGACTAGCGGGGGCCGTCACAGATACGCAGTATTTT.

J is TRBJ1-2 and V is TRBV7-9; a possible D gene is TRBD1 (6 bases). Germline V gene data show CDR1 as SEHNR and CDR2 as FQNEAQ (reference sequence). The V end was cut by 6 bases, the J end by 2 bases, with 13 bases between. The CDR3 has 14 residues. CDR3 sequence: CASRKGDPNYGYTF. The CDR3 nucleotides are TGTGCCAGCAGGAAGGGGGATCCAAACTATGGCTACACCTTC.

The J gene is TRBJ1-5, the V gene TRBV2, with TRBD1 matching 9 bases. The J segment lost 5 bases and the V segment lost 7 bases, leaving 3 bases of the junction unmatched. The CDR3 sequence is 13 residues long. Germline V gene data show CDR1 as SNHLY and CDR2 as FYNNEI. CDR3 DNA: TGTGCCAGCAACCGGGACAGGGATCAGCCCCAGCATTTT. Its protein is CASNRDRDQPQHF. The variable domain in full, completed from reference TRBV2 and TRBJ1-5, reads EPEVTQTPSHQVTQMGQEVILRCVPISNHLYFYWYRQILGQKVEFLVSFYNNEISEKSEIFDDQFSVERPDGSNFTLKIRSTKLEDSAMYFCASNRDRDQPQHFGDGTRLSIL.

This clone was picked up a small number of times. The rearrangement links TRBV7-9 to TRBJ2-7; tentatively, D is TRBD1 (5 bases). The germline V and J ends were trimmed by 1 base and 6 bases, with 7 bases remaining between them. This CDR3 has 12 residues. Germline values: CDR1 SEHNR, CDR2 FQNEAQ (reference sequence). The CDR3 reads CASSLGTPEQYF. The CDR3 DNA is TGTGCCAGCAGCTTAGGGACACCCGAGCAGTACTTC.

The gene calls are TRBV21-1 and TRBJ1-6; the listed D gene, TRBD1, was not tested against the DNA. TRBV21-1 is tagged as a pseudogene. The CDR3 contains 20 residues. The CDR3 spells CASSKTQGEVKGSYNSPLHF. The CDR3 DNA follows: TGTGCCAGCAGCAAAACACAGGGGGAGGTGAAAGGCTCCTATAATTCACCCCTCCACTTT.

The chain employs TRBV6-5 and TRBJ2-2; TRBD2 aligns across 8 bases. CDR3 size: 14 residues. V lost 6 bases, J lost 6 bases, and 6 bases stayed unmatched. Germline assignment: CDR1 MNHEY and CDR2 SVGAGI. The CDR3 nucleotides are TGTGCCAGCAGCTCGGGGGGGGACGCCGGGGAGCTGTTTTTT. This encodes CASSSGGDAGELFF.

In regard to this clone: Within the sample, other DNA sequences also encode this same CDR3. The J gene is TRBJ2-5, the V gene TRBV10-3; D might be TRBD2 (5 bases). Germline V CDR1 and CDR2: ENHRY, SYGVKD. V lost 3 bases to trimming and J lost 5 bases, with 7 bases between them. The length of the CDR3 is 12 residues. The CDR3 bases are TGTGCCATCAGTGACCGAGGGGAGACCCAGTACTTC. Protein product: CAISDRGETQYF.

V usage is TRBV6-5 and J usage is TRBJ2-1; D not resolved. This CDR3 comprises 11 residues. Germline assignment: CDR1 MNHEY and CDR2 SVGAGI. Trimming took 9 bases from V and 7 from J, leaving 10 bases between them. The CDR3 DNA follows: TGTGCCAGTTTGAAGCCGAATGAGCAGTTCTTC. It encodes CASLKPNEQFF.

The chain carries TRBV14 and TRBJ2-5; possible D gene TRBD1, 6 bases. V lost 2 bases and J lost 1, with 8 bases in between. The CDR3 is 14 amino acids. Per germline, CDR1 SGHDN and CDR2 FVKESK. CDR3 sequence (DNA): TGTGCCAGCAGCCAAAGACAGGCCCAAGAGACCCAGTACTTC. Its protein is CASSQRQAQETQYF.

CDR3 residues: CASSPFSTGVTYEQYF. The CDR3 region has the DNA TGCGCCAGCAGCCCATTTTCGACAGGGGTCACCTACGAGCAGTACTTC. The rearrangement links TRBV4-1 to TRBJ2-7; the match to TRBD1 covers 8 bases. Germline CDR1 is MGHRA and CDR2 is YSYEKL. CDR3 size: 16 residues. With 4 bases clipped from V and 2 bases from J, the junction kept 10 bases outside the gene matches.

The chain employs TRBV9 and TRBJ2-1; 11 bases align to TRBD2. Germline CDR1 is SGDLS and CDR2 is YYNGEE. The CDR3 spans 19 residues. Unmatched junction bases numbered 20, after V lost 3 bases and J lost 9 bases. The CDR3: CASSAYQGSELAGGGEQFF. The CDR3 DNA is TGTGCCAGCAGCGCATACCAGGGGTCGGAGCTAGCGGGAGGTGGTGAGCAGTTCTTC.

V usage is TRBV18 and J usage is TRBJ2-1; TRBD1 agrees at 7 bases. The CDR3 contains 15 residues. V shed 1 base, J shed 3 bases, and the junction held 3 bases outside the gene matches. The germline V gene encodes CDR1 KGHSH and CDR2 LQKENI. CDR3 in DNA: TGTGCCAGCTCACCACTTAGGGACAGCTACAATGAGCAGTTCTTC. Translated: CASSPLRDSYNEQFF.

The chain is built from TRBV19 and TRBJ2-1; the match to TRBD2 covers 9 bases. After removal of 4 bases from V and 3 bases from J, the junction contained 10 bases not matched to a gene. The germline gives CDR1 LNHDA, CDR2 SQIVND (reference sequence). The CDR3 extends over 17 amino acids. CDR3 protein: CASSTFYSGSVYNEQFF. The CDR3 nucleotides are TGTGCCAGTAGTACCTTTTATAGCGGGAGTGTCTACAATGAGCAGTTCTTC.

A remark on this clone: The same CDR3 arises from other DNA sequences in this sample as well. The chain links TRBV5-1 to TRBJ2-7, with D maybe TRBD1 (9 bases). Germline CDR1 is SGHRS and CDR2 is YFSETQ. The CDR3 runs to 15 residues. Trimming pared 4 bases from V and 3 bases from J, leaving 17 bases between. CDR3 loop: CASSPGGTGSYEQYF. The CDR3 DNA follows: TGCGCCAGCAGCCCGGGGGGGACAGGGAGCTACGAGCAGTACTTC.

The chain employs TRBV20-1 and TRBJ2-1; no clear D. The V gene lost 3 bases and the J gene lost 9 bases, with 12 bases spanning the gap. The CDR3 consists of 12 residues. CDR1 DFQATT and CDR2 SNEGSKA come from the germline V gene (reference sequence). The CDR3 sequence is CSASFSGGEQFF. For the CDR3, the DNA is TGCAGTGCTAGTTTTTCCGGTGGTGAGCAGTTCTTC.

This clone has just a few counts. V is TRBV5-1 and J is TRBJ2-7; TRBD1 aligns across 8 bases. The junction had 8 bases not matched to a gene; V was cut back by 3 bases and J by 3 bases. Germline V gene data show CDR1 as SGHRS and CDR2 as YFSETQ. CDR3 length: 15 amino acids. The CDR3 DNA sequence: TGCGCCAGCAGCTCATCCCAGGGGGCATACTACGAGCAGTACTTC. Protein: CASSSSQGAYYEQYF.

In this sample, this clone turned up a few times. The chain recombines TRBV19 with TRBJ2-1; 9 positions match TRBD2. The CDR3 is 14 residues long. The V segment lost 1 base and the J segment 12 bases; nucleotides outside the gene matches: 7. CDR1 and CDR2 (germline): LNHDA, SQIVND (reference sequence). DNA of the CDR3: TGTGCCAGTAGTATAGTCGGCGCGGGAGGGGGGCAGTTCTTC. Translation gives CASSIVGAGGGQFF.

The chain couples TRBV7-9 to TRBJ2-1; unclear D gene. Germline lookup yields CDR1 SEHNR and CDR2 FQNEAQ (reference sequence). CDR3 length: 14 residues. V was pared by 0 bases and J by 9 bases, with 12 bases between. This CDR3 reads CASSLALGQFEQFF. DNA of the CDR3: TGTGCCAGCAGCTTAGCGCTGGGCCAGTTTGAGCAGTTCTTC.

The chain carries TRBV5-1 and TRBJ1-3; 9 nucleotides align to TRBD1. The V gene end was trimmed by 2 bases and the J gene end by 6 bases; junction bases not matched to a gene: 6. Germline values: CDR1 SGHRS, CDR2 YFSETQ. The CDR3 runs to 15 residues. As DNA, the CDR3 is TGCGCCAGCAGCTTAGGGGACAGGGATGCAAACACCATATATTTT. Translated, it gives CASSLGDRDANTIYF.

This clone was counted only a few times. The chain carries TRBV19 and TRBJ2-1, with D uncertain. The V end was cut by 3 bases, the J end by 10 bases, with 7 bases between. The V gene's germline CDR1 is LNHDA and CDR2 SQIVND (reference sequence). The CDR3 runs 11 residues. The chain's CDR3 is CASSILTEQFF. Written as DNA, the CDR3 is TGTGCCAGTAGTATCCTAACGGAGCAGTTCTTC.

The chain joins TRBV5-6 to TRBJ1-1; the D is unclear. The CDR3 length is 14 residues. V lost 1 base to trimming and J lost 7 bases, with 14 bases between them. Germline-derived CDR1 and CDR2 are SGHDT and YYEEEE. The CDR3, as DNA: TGTGCCAGCAGCTTGCGCGGGGTGGTGGGTGAAGCTTTCTTT. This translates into CASSLRGVVGEAFF.